This TCR beta chain was profiled in a study of blood T cells in healthy people across ages. With a J-beta primer mix and a sample-barcoded 5' primer, a second PCR ran about 6 to 11 cycles. TCRdb independently ran MiXCR on the 5' RACE reads; one entry per CDR3 protein. This table holds about 760,000 distinct CDR3 sequences, roughly 25% found once. This clonotype was counted between two and nine times. These data were also reused for a study on T cells of mothers and their children. That source reports: Each mother yielded more than 9.5 million TCR beta CDR3 reads. Each child yielded about 3 million reads. Related and unrelated pairs show similar thymic shaping of TCR recombination output. Slightly higher, non-significant overlap characterized related mother-child pairs relative to unrelated pairs.

What was sequenced was blood. This TCR came from a boy younger than 18 in good health.

CDR3 residues: CASRASTGGKKNIQYF. The DNA for the CDR3 is TGTGCCAGCAGGGCAAGTACAGGGGGCAAAAAAAACATTCAGTACTTC. The rearrangement links TRBV12-3 or TRBV12-4 to TRBJ2-4; 9 nucleotides line up with TRBD1. The CDR3 contains 16 residues. Trimming cost V 6 bases and J 4 bases; bases outside gene matches: 10.